The 27 T cell receptor beta chains below come from one sample, sequenced in a study of vaccination and CD4 T cells after COVID-19. Described treatment: approximately nine-day PBMC culture with coronavirus spike peptide pools or control peptides (ViraFEST assay). Sequencing of cultured CD4+ T cell DNA used the Oncomine TCR Beta short-read assay. TCRdb re-derived calls from the PCR reads in MiXCR, one entry per CDR3 protein. The sample lists 28,000 or so distinct CDR3 sequences; approximately 40% were seen once. For these receptors, no antigen is known. The sample consisted of CD4+ T cells from blood, cultured in vitro. The receptor set was obtained from a human donor who had recovered from COVID-19.

This clonotype was seen only a few times. V is TRBV27 and J is TRBJ1-2; tentative D call: TRBD1 (6 bases). CDR1 MNHEY and CDR2 SMNVEV come from the germline V gene (reference sequence). The V and J ends lost 6 bases and 8 bases respectively, with 28 bases between them. This CDR3 has 17 residues. The CDR3: CASRPLSGGRDRGGYTF. The DNA for the CDR3 is TGTGCCAGCAGGCCTCTCTCCGGGGGCAGGGACCGTGGGGGCTACACCTTC.

This clonotype was detected only a few times. The V and J genes are TRBV28 and TRBJ2-7; D is unclear. The V end was cut by 2 bases, the J end by 1 base, with 3 bases between. The CDR3 loop spans 12 amino acids. Per the germline V gene, CDR1 is MDHEN and CDR2 is SYDVKM. CDR3 in DNA: TGTGCCAGCAGTTTAGGGTCCTACGAGCAGTACTTC. Residues: CASSLGSYEQYF.

The gene calls are TRBV4-1 and TRBJ1-6, with 9 bases that match TRBD1. The length of the CDR3 is 16 residues. Germline V gives CDR1 MGHRA, CDR2 YSYEKL. V shed 3 bases and J 6 bases; nucleotides not matched to a gene: 6. In nucleotides, the CDR3 is TGCGCCAGCAGCCACCCACAGGGGGCAGGTAATTCACCCCTCCACTTT. It is translated as CASSHPQGAGNSPLHF.

J is TRBJ2-7 and V is TRBV5-1; the D gene could be TRBD1 or TRBD2 (5 bases each). The CDR3 is made up of 12 amino acids. The germline CDR1 and CDR2 sequences are SGHRS and YFSETQ. The ends were cut back, 4 bases at V and 5 bases at J, with 10 bases in the middle. CDR3 residues: CASSIGTDEQYF. CDR3 sequence (DNA): TGCGCCAGCAGCATAGGGACGGACGAGCAGTACTTC.

This clonotype was counted only a few times. The V gene is TRBV20-1, the J gene TRBJ2-3; D gene unclear. CDR1 is DFQATT, CDR2 SNEGSKA, per germline (reference sequence). V lost 6 bases and J lost 5, with 21 bases in between. The CDR3 contains 15 residues. CDR3 sequence (DNA): TGCAGTGCGGTTTCGGGTCGGCCGACCGTAGATACGCAGTATTTT. Protein sequence: CSAVSGRPTVDTQYF.

CDR3 sequence: CASSLGQGGFEAFF. The CDR3 DNA reads as TGTGCCAGCAGTTTGGGGCAGGGAGGATTTGAAGCTTTCTTT. This chain connects TRBV12-3 or TRBV12-4 to TRBJ1-1; the D gene is possibly TRBD1 (5 bases). V lost 3 bases and J lost 7, with 15 bases in between. This CDR3 is 14 amino acids long.

CDR3 DNA sequence: TGTGCCAGCAGCTTAGCGGTGTCCTCGATGAGCTCTGGAAACACCATATATTTT. It yields the protein CASSLAVSSMSSGNTIYF. The gene calls are TRBV7-2 and TRBJ1-3; D is ambiguous. Trimming took 0 bases from V and 0 from J, leaving 15 bases between them. The CDR3 consists of 18 residues. CDR1 and CDR2 (germline): SGHTA, FQGNSA.

This chain joins TRBV29-1 and TRBJ2-2; TRBD2 is a possible D gene (6 bases). Germline CDR1 reads SQVTM; CDR2 reads ANQGSEA. This CDR3 has 12 amino acids. Deletions cut 6 bases from V and 6 bases from J, with 11 bases between. CDR3 loop: CSVGTVPGELFF. The DNA for the CDR3 is TGCAGCGTGGGGACTGTTCCCGGGGAGCTGTTTTTT.

The CDR3 loop reads CASSPTGRSNYGYTF. In nucleotides, the CDR3 is TGTGCCAGCAGTCCGACAGGTCGATCAAACTATGGCTACACCTTC. The chain uses TRBV28 and TRBJ1-2; tentative D call: TRBD1 (6 bases). This CDR3 is 15 amino acids long. V lost 5 bases and J 2 bases, leaving 15 bases between the germline ends. Germline values: CDR1 MDHEN, CDR2 SYDVKM.

V is TRBV28 and J is TRBJ2-7; 9 bases line up with TRBD1. V shed 4 bases and J 4 bases; nucleotides not matched to a gene: 8. In germline, CDR1 is MDHEN, CDR2 SYDVKM. The CDR3 totals 15 residues. The CDR3 spells CASSSGGTGSYEQYF. Written as DNA, the CDR3 is TGTGCCAGCAGTTCCGGAGGGACAGGGAGTTACGAGCAGTACTTC.

This clonotype was detected a few times. The chain links TRBV6-2 or TRBV6-3 to TRBJ2-5; 9 bases map to TRBD1. The CDR3 consists of 15 residues. Per the germline V gene, CDR1 is MNHEY and CDR2 is SVGEGT. V was clipped by 6 bases and J by 4 bases; unmatched bases: 9. The CDR3 DNA reads as TGTGCCAGCAGATCGGGGACAGGGATAGGAGAGACCCAGTACTTC. This sequence encodes CASRSGTGIGETQYF.

This clonotype showed up just a few times. The chain carries TRBV6-5 and TRBJ1-2; D ambiguous. Trimming cost V 2 bases and J 8 bases, with 12 bases left between them. This CDR3 spans 13 amino acids. Germline CDR1 and CDR2: MNHEY and SVGAGI. This chain's CDR3 is CASSYDISYGYTF. The CDR3 DNA is TGTGCCAGCAGTTACGACATCAGTTACGGCTACACCTTC.

In this sample, this clonotype turned up once. The J gene is TRBJ1-4, the V gene TRBV20-1; D remains ambiguous. CDR3 size: 13 residues. Trimming pared 3 bases from V and 2 bases from J, leaving 7 bases between. Germline CDR1 is DFQATT and CDR2 is SNEGSKA (reference sequence). The CDR3 nucleotides are TGCAGTGCTAGTCCTCAGACTAATGAAAAACTGTTTTTT. Its protein is CSASPQTNEKLFF.

This clonotype was seen a few times. This chain uses TRBV7-8 with TRBJ2-2, with D unclear. This CDR3 spans 15 amino acids. V was trimmed by 1 base and J by 9 bases, leaving 15 bases between them. CDR1 and CDR2 (germline): SGHVS, FQNEAQ. Written as DNA, the CDR3 is TGTGCCAGCAGCTTAGATAGTGGCCCTTCCAGGGAGCTGTTTTTT. Its translation: CASSLDSGPSRELFF.

This chain links TRBV12-3 or TRBV12-4 with TRBJ2-7; 11 bases are shared with TRBD2. The V segment lost 3 bases and the J segment 2 bases; nucleotides outside the gene matches: 3. CDR3 size: 15 residues. This CDR3 reads CASSFPSGGTYEQYF. The CDR3 DNA reads TGTGCCAGCAGTTTTCCTAGCGGGGGGACCTACGAGCAGTACTTC.

V usage is TRBV7-9 and J usage is TRBJ1-1; no reliable D call. Germline-derived CDR1 and CDR2 are SEHNR and FQNEAQ (reference sequence). Trimming removed 1 base at V and 5 bases at J, with 11 bases between. This CDR3 comprises 14 residues. The CDR3 sequence: CASSLGRTGTEAFF. The DNA for the CDR3 is TGTGCCAGCAGCTTAGGGCGGACTGGGACTGAAGCTTTCTTT.

This clonotype has more than one count but fewer than ten. The J gene is TRBJ2-3, the V gene TRBV5-4, with D possibly matching TRBD1 (5 bases). Trimming stripped 4 bases from V and 6 bases from J, with 12 bases between. Germline CDR1 SGHNT, CDR2 YYREEE (reference sequence). The CDR3 is made up of 13 amino acids. CDR3 sequence reads: CASSLGYRDTQYF. In nucleotides, the CDR3 is TGTGCCAGCAGCCTTGGTTACAGGGATACGCAGTATTTT.

The CDR3 DNA follows: TGTGCCAGTAGTATGAGTTTAGGGGACTCTGGGGCCAACGTCCTGACTTTC. Translated, it gives CASSMSLGDSGANVLTF. V usage is TRBV19 and J usage is TRBJ2-6, with D possibly matching TRBD1 (5 bases). With 3 bases removed from V and 0 bases from J, the gap between germline ends came to 12 bases. The germline gives CDR1 LNHDA, CDR2 SQIVND (reference sequence). This CDR3 has 17 residues.

In this sample, this clonotype turned up a few times. This chain joins TRBV7-8 and TRBJ1-5; D is undetermined. V was pared by 3 bases and J by 2 bases, with 8 bases between. This CDR3 spans 14 amino acids. CDR1 SGHVS and CDR2 FQNEAQ come from the germline V gene. CDR3 DNA sequence: TGTGCCAGCAGCTTGGGCACAGGCAATCAGCCCCAGCATTTT. This gives the protein CASSLGTGNQPQHF.

This clonotype turned up a few times. This chain connects TRBV18 to TRBJ2-7, with TRBD1 matching over 8 bases. V shed 3 bases, J shed 5 bases, and the junction held 6 bases outside the gene matches. Germline CDR1 KGHSH, CDR2 LQKENI. There are 14 residues in the CDR3. The CDR3: CASSPRTGTDEQYF. The CDR3 DNA is TGTGCCAGCTCACCGCGGACAGGGACCGACGAGCAGTACTTC.

The rearrangement joins TRBV12-3 or TRBV12-4 to TRBJ1-5, with D possibly being TRBD1 (6 bases). V was cut by 0 bases and J by 7 bases, with 13 bases left in between. The CDR3 runs 15 residues. As DNA, the CDR3 is TGTGCCAGCAGTTTAGCTACAGGGCTCCGCCAGCCCCAGCATTTT. As protein: CASSLATGLRQPQHF.

The V call is TRBV6-2 or TRBV6-3, the J call TRBJ2-7; no reliable D call. V lost 7 bases to trimming and J lost 3 bases, with 10 bases between them. CDR1 and CDR2 (germline): MNHEY, SVGEGT. This CDR3 is 12 amino acids long. CDR3 sequence: CASTNRVYEQYF. In DNA form, the CDR3 reads TGTGCCAGCACAAACCGGGTCTACGAGCAGTACTTC.

The chain combines TRBV19 with TRBJ2-4, with 10 bases matching TRBD1. This CDR3 is built from 16 residues. Germline CDR1 LNHDA, CDR2 SQIVND (reference sequence). After removal of 4 bases from V and 0 bases from J, the junction contained 3 bases not matched to a gene. CDR3 protein: CASSRGQGVAKNIQYF. For the CDR3, the DNA is TGTGCCAGTAGTAGAGGACAGGGGGTAGCCAAAAACATTCAGTACTTC.

In DNA form, the CDR3 reads TGTGCCAGCAGCCAAAGGGGGCTCGATGGCTACACCTTC. As protein: CASSQRGLDGYTF. The chain carries TRBV9 and TRBJ1-2; 7 bases are a match to TRBD1. Germline assignment: CDR1 SGDLS and CDR2 YYNGEE. Losses at the gene ends were 4 bases for V and 6 bases for J; bases not matched to a gene: 6. The CDR3 has 13 amino acids.

This clonotype was detected a few times. This sequence joins TRBV6-5 and TRBJ2-7, with TRBD2 as a possible D gene (6 bases). Trimming took off 8 bases at V and 3 bases at J, with 23 bases between the two ends. This CDR3 region has 16 residues. CDR1 is MNHEY and CDR2 is SVGAGI in the germline V gene. The CDR3: CASRYLGTSGVYEQYF. In DNA, the CDR3 is TGTGCCAGCCGCTACTTAGGAACATCGGGGGTCTACGAGCAGTACTTC.

This chain uses TRBV20-1 with TRBJ2-4; perhaps TRBD2 as D (6 bases). This CDR3 has 15 amino acids. Trimming removed 3 bases from V and 3 bases from J, with 15 bases in between. Per germline, CDR1 DFQATT and CDR2 SNEGSKA (reference sequence). CDR3 protein: CSASLGGRGKNIQYF. The CDR3 DNA follows: TGCAGTGCTAGTTTGGGGGGAAGGGGCAAAAACATTCAGTACTTC.

The V gene is TRBV12-3 or TRBV12-4, the J gene TRBJ2-1, with TRBD2 as a possible D gene (6 bases). The CDR3 has 12 amino acids. Trimming left V 10 bases short and J 2 bases short, with 9 bases between. CDR3 amino acids: CAITGAYNEQFF. In nucleotides, the CDR3 is TGTGCCATCACGGGGGCCTACAATGAGCAGTTCTTC.